This T cell receptor (beta chain) was identified in a study of T cells in Graves' hyperthyroidism and ophthalmopathy. This clonotype showed up just a few times. The antigen remains undetermined. Amplified TCR beta CDR3 regions derived from RNA transcripts. During a first-round RT-PCR of the TCR CDR3, the HTBI primer set was used. TCRdb fed the multiplex PCR reads into MiXCR, producing one record per CDR3 protein. This table holds roughly 560,000 distinct CDR3 sequences, roughly 15% found once. On the basis of clinical symptoms, serum thyroxine and TRAb, thyroid ultrasound and orbital computed tomography, diagnoses were made. Overall study findings and caveats: Blood also held most thyroid clonotypes expanded beyond 0.001.

The sample consisted of blood. The TCR originated in a woman in her 40s with Graves' ophthalmopathy.

As DNA, the CDR3 is TGTGCCAGCAGTAATCAGGGCGGTTCAAACACCGGGGAGCTGTTTTTT. It specifies CASSNQGGSNTGELFF. The gene calls are TRBV2 and TRBJ2-2, with D maybe TRBD1 (5 bases). The CDR3 is 16 amino acids. The V end was cut by 5 bases, the J end by 2 bases, with 15 bases between. Germline assignment: CDR1 SNHLY and CDR2 FYNNEI.